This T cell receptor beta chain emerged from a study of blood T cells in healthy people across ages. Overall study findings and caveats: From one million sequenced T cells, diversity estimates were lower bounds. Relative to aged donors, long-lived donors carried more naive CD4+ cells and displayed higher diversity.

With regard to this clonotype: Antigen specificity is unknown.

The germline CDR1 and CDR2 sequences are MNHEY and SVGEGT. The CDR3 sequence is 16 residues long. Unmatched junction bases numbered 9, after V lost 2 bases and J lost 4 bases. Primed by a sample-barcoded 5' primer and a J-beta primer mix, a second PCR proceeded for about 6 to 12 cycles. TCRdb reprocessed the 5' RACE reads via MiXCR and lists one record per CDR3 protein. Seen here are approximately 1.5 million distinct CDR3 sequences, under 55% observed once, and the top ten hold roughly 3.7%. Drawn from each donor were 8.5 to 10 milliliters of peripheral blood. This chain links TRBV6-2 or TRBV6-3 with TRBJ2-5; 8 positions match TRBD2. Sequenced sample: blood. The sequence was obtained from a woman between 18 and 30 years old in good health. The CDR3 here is CASSYTAGEVGETQYF. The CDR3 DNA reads TGTGCCAGCAGTTACACAGCGGGAGAGGTGGGAGAGACCCAGTACTTC.